These T cell receptor beta chains were read from a single sample in a study of cytomegalovirus exposure and HLA in healthy donors. Sequenced by immunoSEQ multiplex PCR; TCRdb stores in-frame clones only, minus some. Among about 120,000 clones listed, around 66% were seen once. Sequencing was carried out using PBMCs. These receptor sequences come from a man in his late teens or twenties in good health and CMV-seronegative. The CDR3 runs from the conserved cysteine through the conserved F or W. D genes are given only for firm matches. Size tells how often a clone was seen (once, few, many) or the class of an expanded clone, and some rows leave it out.

CDR3 DNA: TGTGCCAGCAGCTTGGCCACGGGTAATCTTCCCTACGAGCAGTACTTC
CDR3 protein: CASSLATGNLPYEQYF
V gene: TRBV5-6
D gene: .
clone size: .
J gene: TRBJ2-7

CDR3 DNA: TGTGCCAGCAGTTACTCGGGGGGGGCTGGCTACACCTTC
CDR3 protein: CASSYSGGAGYTF
V gene: TRBV6-6
D gene: .
clone size: .
J gene: TRBJ1-2

CDR3 DNA: TGTGCCAGCAGCGTGACAGGAAACACCGGGGAGCTGTTTTTT
CDR3 protein: CASSVTGNTGELFF
V gene: TRBV5-5
D gene: .
clone size: .
J gene: TRBJ2-2

CDR3 DNA: TGTGCCAGCAGTTTACAAGGAGGTGAGCAGTTCTTC
CDR3 protein: CASSLQGGEQFF
V gene: TRBV27
D gene: .
clone size: .
J gene: TRBJ2-1

CDR3 DNA: TGTGCCAGCAGGTCCTACAGGGGGCAAGAGACCCAGTACTTC
CDR3 protein: CASRSYRGQETQYF
V gene: TRBV28
D gene: TRBD1
clone size: .
J gene: TRBJ2-5

CDR3 DNA: TGTGCCAGCAGCCGGAGGGACGTGGGCACCGGGGAGCTGTTTTTT
CDR3 protein: CASSRRDVGTGELFF
V gene: TRBV5-4
D gene: .
clone size: .
J gene: TRBJ2-2

CDR3 DNA: TGTGCCAGCAGCCAAAATAGACTAGCCTCCGGGGAGCTGTTTTTT
CDR3 protein: CASSQNRLASGELFF
V gene: TRBV14
D gene: TRBD2
clone size: .
J gene: TRBJ2-2

CDR3 DNA: TGTGCCAGCAGCGTGGGTGACAACAATGAAAAACTGTTTTTT
CDR3 protein: CASSVGDNNEKLFF
V gene: TRBV9
D gene: .
clone size: .
J gene: TRBJ1-4

CDR3 DNA: TGTGCCAGCAGCTTGGTGCTCAGCTATGGCTACACCTTC
CDR3 protein: CASSLVLSYGYTF
V gene: TRBV5-4
D gene: .
clone size: .
J gene: TRBJ1-2

CDR3 DNA: TGTGCCAGCTCATCCGGGGTCTCCTACGAGCAGTACTTC
CDR3 protein: CASSSGVSYEQYF
V gene: TRBV18
D gene: .
clone size: .
J gene: TRBJ2-7

CDR3 DNA: TGTGCCAGCAGTTTAGCGGTCGAGAATACGCAGTATTTT
CDR3 protein: CASSLAVENTQYF
V gene: TRBV11-3
D gene: .
clone size: .
J gene: TRBJ2-3

CDR3 DNA: TGTGCCTGGAGTGTAACAGGGTGGGGTCTCGCTGGAAACACCATATATTTT
CDR3 protein: CAWSVTGWGLAGNTIYF
V gene: TRBV30
D gene: .
clone size: .
J gene: TRBJ1-3

CDR3 DNA: TGTGCCAGCGGAAGGACAGGGAACACCGGGGAGCTGTTTTTT
CDR3 protein: CASGRTGNTGELFF
V gene: TRBV9
D gene: TRBD1
clone size: .
J gene: TRBJ2-2

CDR3 DNA: TGTGCCAGCAGCCGCAACGGGGGTTCCTACGAGCAGTACTTC
CDR3 protein: CASSRNGGSYEQYF
V gene: TRBV9
D gene: .
clone size: .
J gene: TRBJ2-7

CDR3 DNA: TGTGCCAGCAGCCTTAGCGGGAGGGCCCGGGAGACCCAGTACTTC
CDR3 protein: CASSLSGRARETQYF
V gene: TRBV14
D gene: TRBD2
clone size: .
J gene: TRBJ2-5

CDR3 DNA: TGTGCCAGCAGCTTAGGAGGGGGTGGTAGCACAGATACGCAGTATTTT
CDR3 protein: CASSLGGGGSTDTQYF
V gene: TRBV11-3
D gene: .
clone size: .
J gene: TRBJ2-3

CDR3 DNA: TGTGCCAGCAGCACGACAGGCCAAAACTATGGCTACACCTTC
CDR3 protein: CASSTTGQNYGYTF
V gene: TRBV5-4
D gene: .
clone size: .
J gene: TRBJ1-2

CDR3 DNA: TGTGCCAGCAGTCCATTCAGTGGAGGCGGTCAGCCCCAGCATTTT
CDR3 protein: CASSPFSGGGQPQHF
V gene: TRBV6-6
D gene: .
clone size: .
J gene: TRBJ1-5

CDR3 DNA: TGCAGCGGCGGGACAGGATCCTACGAGCAGTACTTC
CDR3 protein: CSGGTGSYEQYF
V gene: TRBV29-1
D gene: TRBD1
clone size: .
J gene: TRBJ2-7

CDR3 DNA: TGTGCCAGCAGTACCATCGAGGGAGGGCGGGGCACAGATACGCAGTATTTT
CDR3 protein: CASSTIEGGRGTDTQYF
V gene: TRBV5-4
D gene: TRBD2
clone size: .
J gene: TRBJ2-3

CDR3 DNA: TGCGCCAGCAGCCTTAACTACGAGCAGTACTTC
CDR3 protein: CASSLNYEQYF
V gene: TRBV5-1
D gene: .
clone size: few
J gene: TRBJ2-7

CDR3 DNA: TGCGCCAGCAGTCATCCCGGGACAGGGAGTGAAAAACTGTTTTTT
CDR3 protein: CASSHPGTGSEKLFF
V gene: TRBV23-1
D gene: TRBD1
clone size: .
J gene: TRBJ1-4

CDR3 DNA: TGTGCCAGTAGTAGACGCCGACCCGGAGATCAGCCCCAGCATTTT
CDR3 protein: CASSRRRPGDQPQHF
V gene: TRBV19
D gene: .
clone size: .
J gene: TRBJ1-5

CDR3 DNA: TGTGCCAGCAGTTACCCTAGGGACAGGGTGGGAGAGACCCAGTACTTC
CDR3 protein: CASSYPRDRVGETQYF
V gene: TRBV6-7
D gene: TRBD1
clone size: .
J gene: TRBJ2-5

CDR3 DNA: TGTGCCAGCAGGCCAGGGGGCTTCACTGAAGCTTTCTTT
CDR3 protein: CASRPGGFTEAFF
V gene: TRBV11-2
D gene: TRBD1
clone size: .
J gene: TRBJ1-1

CDR3 DNA: TGTGCCAGCAGTGATAGGACAGGGAAAACCGGGGAGCTGTTTTTT
CDR3 protein: CASSDRTGKTGELFF
V gene: TRBV2
D gene: TRBD1
clone size: .
J gene: TRBJ2-2

CDR3 DNA: TGTGCCAGCAGCTTAGGGGAGTATGAAAAACTGTTTTTT
CDR3 protein: CASSLGEYEKLFF
V gene: TRBV7-9
D gene: .
clone size: few
J gene: TRBJ1-4

CDR3 DNA: TGTGCCAGCAGATCGCCGGGACAGGGGGACTATGGCTACCCCTTC
CDR3 protein: CASRSPGQGDYGYPF
V gene: TRBV5-6
D gene: TRBD1
clone size: .
J gene: TRBJ1-2

CDR3 DNA: TGTGCCAGCAGTTTACTCGGGACAGTTAATGATCAGCCCCAGCATTTT
CDR3 protein: CASSLLGTVNDQPQHF
V gene: TRBV28
D gene: TRBD1
clone size: .
J gene: TRBJ1-5

CDR3 DNA: TGTGCCAGAAGCTTCGCCGACAGGGTCTTTTGCCGCTACACCTTC
CDR3 protein: CARSFADRVFCRYTF
V gene: TRBV5-3
D gene: TRBD1
clone size: .
J gene: TRBJ1-2

CDR3 DNA: TGCAGCGTGGGAGCGGCAGCCCACTATGGCTACACCTTC
CDR3 protein: CSVGAAAHYGYTF
V gene: TRBV29-1
D gene: .
clone size: once
J gene: TRBJ1-2

CDR3 DNA: TGTGCCAGCAGCTCGTCTCTAGGGGTACGAGGCTACACCTTC
CDR3 protein: CASSSSLGVRGYTF
V gene: TRBV11-2
D gene: .
clone size: .
J gene: TRBJ1-2

CDR3 DNA: TGCGCCAGCAGCCCGACTTTGACTGACACCGGGGAGCTGTTTTTT
CDR3 protein: CASSPTLTDTGELFF
V gene: TRBV5-1
D gene: .
clone size: .
J gene: TRBJ2-2

CDR3 DNA: TGTGCCTGGAGTAACAGGGGTAATTCACCCCTCCACTTT
CDR3 protein: CAWSNRGNSPLHF
V gene: TRBV30
D gene: TRBD1
clone size: .
J gene: TRBJ1-6

CDR3 DNA: TGTGCCCGCAACACCCCCGCTCTCTCTAGCTCCTACGAGCAGTACTTC
CDR3 protein: CARNTPALSSSYEQYF
V gene: TRBV28
D gene: .
clone size: few
J gene: TRBJ2-7

CDR3 DNA: TGTGCCAGCAGCTTTGAGGCTATTCCCAATCAGCCCCAGCATTTT
CDR3 protein: CASSFEAIPNQPQHF
V gene: TRBV7-2
D gene: .
clone size: .
J gene: TRBJ1-5

CDR3 DNA: TGTGCCAGCAGCCAAGTCCCCGTCATGACTAGCCAAAACTACGAGCAGTACTTC
CDR3 protein: CASSQVPVMTSQNYEQYF
V gene: TRBV4-2
D gene: TRBD2
clone size: .
J gene: TRBJ2-7

CDR3 DNA: TGTGCCAGCAGTTGGGGCAGCATCGAGCAGTACTTC
CDR3 protein: CASSWGSIEQYF
V gene: TRBV6-5
D gene: .
clone size: once
J gene: TRBJ2-7

CDR3 DNA: TGTGCCAGCAGCCGCAGTAGCGGTTACGAGCAGTACTTC
CDR3 protein: CASSRSSGYEQYF
V gene: TRBV4-2
D gene: .
clone size: .
J gene: TRBJ2-7

CDR3 DNA: TGTGCCAGCAGCCCGTCCGGGGAGGGCAAAAACATTCAGTACTTC
CDR3 protein: CASSPSGEGKNIQYF
V gene: TRBV7-9
D gene: TRBD2
clone size: .
J gene: TRBJ2-4

CDR3 DNA: TGCGCCAGCAGCTTGGGAGGCGAAATGACCTATGGCTACACCTTC
CDR3 protein: CASSLGGEMTYGYTF
V gene: TRBV5-1
D gene: .
clone size: .
J gene: TRBJ1-2

CDR3 DNA: TGTGCCAGCAGCTTAGCAGGGGTTGGCACTGAAGCTTTCTTT
CDR3 protein: CASSLAGVGTEAFF
V gene: TRBV7-3
D gene: .
clone size: few
J gene: TRBJ1-1